A single T cell receptor (beta chain) is shown here with its context. Its target antigen remains unknown. Per-base qualities were not stored, and no clone one base away is much larger. The sample comes from a study of blood T cell repertoires in COVID-19 (dated by TCRdb to 2018 to 2020). At the level of the whole study: Samples from collaborators originated in the United States, Italy and Spain and spanned both the acute and convalescent phases of COVID-19. The sample metadata nearly always contained a de-identified subject ID, COVID-19 status, age in years and sex. The material from the prospective study consisted of cDNA or gDNA derived from T cells, B-cell-depleted T cells, or PBMCs. The samples were drawn from the first 160 participants of the ongoing ImmuneRACE study and from over 950 subjects provided by 6 global collaborators. The dataset comprised deeply sampled blood TCRbeta repertoires from subjects exposed to, actively infected with, or recovered from COVID-19. Where available, HLA class I and class II types were taken from metadata supplied by the sample provider and were not determined by assay-based typing. A freely available public database, intended as a resource for researchers studying the immune response to SARS-CoV-2, is where the repertoires were released. The paper as a whole reports these results and caveats: Clinical and demographic metadata were provided uncurated, with the amount varying by source and participant.

At the junction V is shortened by 3 bases and J by 3 bases, with 16 bases in between. In the germline V gene, CDR1 corresponds to SGHDT and CDR2 to YYEEEE. The CDR3, from cysteine to phenylalanine, totals 15 residues. CDR3 DNA is the only sequence kept; it has 45 bases, read in frame from the first base. Whole blood was collected in K2EDTA tubes by collaborating institutions according to the institutions' own protocols. For TCRbeta analysis, collaborators shipped samples as frozen whole blood, isolated PBMCs, or DNA extracted from either of those sample types. TCRbeta CDR3 regions were amplified from genomic DNA by means of the immunoSEQ Assay, a bias-controlled multiplex PCR. Under the source paper's analysis protocol: The number of nucleated cells in each sample was estimated by amplification of reference gene primers within the assay. Sequence reads were collapsed and filtered to measure the absolute abundance of every unique TCRbeta CDR3 rearrangement. For each sample, productive Simpson clonality was calculated as the square root of Simpson's diversity index across productive rearrangements. Drawn from immuneACCESS, this table holds only the in-frame rearrangements with V and J called that TCRdb kept. Clones are partly lost; checked studies trace under half to an unresolved V gene and leave the rest unexplained. V and J calls plus clone size are reproduced from that table; the DNA served to infer D and trimming. The sample data list about 170,000 clones, and approximately 84% of these were observed just once. In total, the top ten clones hold approximately 11% of the sample.

The TCR sequence derives from a man between 65 and 85 years old with active or convalescent COVID-19. The receptor chain draws on TRBV5-6 and TRBJ2-7; the D gene is possibly TRBD2, with 8 bases matching. The specimen sequenced was peripheral blood. The CDR3 region has the sequence CASSYRGGGSYEQYF. The DNA sequence is as follows: TGTGCCAGCAGCTACAGGGGCGGGGGGAGCTACGAGCAGTACTTC.